Detailed here is one T cell receptor beta chain. A much larger clone sits a single nucleotide away, making a read error possible. Via MiXCR, TCRdb re-called the 5' RACE reads, giving one row per CDR3 protein. This sample has over 95,000 distinct CDR3 sequences; 15% to 20% occur once, and the top ten carry about 6.2%. These data originate in a study of T cells of healthy individuals. The CDR3 length is 13 residues. CDR1 and CDR2 (germline): MNHEY, SMNVEV (reference sequence). The rearrangement joins TRBV27 to TRBJ2-7, with D possibly called TRBD1 or TRBD2 (6 bases each). The TCR originated in a human donor in good health. CDR3 sequence reads: CAGSWGAGGEQYF. The CDR3 bases are TGTGCCGGCAGTTGGGGGGCCGGGGGTGAGCAGTACTTC.